Shown below are 10 T cell receptor beta chains from a single sample sequenced in a study of human T cells and chemical hapten exposure. One entry per CDR3 protein, called by TCRdb with MiXCR from the RACE reads. The data show about 61,000 distinct CDR3 sequences, around 7% seen once. The sample's time point: pre-sensitization, week 0. Documented treatment: therapeutic diphenylcyclopropenone sensitization with weekly scalp DPC. Sequencing was performed on whole blood, taken in connection with sensitization to the hapten diphenylcyclopropenone (DPC). All receptors come from a woman aged 25 to 39 with alopecia areata. Some clones in this sample may be carry-over from other donors' samples.

This rearrangement joins TRBV12-3 or TRBV12-4 to TRBJ1-1; D uncertain. This CDR3 is 14 amino acids long. Trimming removed 4 bases from V and 3 bases from J, with 12 bases in between. The chain's CDR3 is CASSSREAHTEAFF. DNA for the CDR3: TGTGCCAGCAGTTCGAGGGAAGCCCACACTGAAGCTTTCTTT.

This clonotype showed up many times. J is TRBJ1-6 and V is TRBV2; D remains ambiguous. Germline lookup yields CDR1 SNHLY and CDR2 FYNNEI. Trimming stripped 4 bases from V and 4 bases from J, with 5 bases between. CDR3 length: 13 amino acids. CDR3 protein: CASSAVYNSPLHF. The CDR3 region has the DNA TGTGCCAGCAGTGCTGTATATAATTCACCCCTCCACTTT.

On this clonotype: A clone one base away is much larger, so this may be a read error. The rearrangement joins TRBV29-1 to TRBJ2-1; no definite D call. The CDR3 totals 14 residues. Germline values: CDR1 SQVTM, CDR2 ANQGSEA. Trimming took off 8 bases at V and 3 bases at J, with 17 bases between the two ends. CDR3: CSFPRLSFYNEQFF. The CDR3 nucleotides are TGCAGCTTCCCTCGGTTGAGCTTCTACAATGAGCAGTTCTTC.

This clonotype came up many times. The chain joins TRBV12-3 or TRBV12-4 to TRBJ1-1, with D possibly TRBD1 on 5 matching bases. This CDR3 is 14 amino acids long. Trimming stripped 7 bases from V and 2 bases from J, with 14 bases between. The CDR3 loop reads CASIPGPLNTEAFF. The CDR3, as DNA: TGTGCCAGCATTCCGGGACCCCTCAACACTGAAGCTTTCTTT.

The genes are TRBV7-9 and TRBJ1-2; D unclear. The ends were cut back, 2 bases at V and 3 bases at J, with 16 bases in the middle. CDR3 length equals 16 residues. Germline-derived CDR1 and CDR2 are SEHNR and FQNEAQ (reference sequence). The CDR3 DNA reads as TGTGCCAGCAGCTTAACTCTCGGCGCCTCTGACTATGGCTACACCTTC. Translating gives CASSLTLGASDYGYTF.

In this sample, this clonotype turned up many times. This chain links TRBV5-1 with TRBJ1-1, with a weak D call TRBD1 (6 bases). Trimming stripped 7 bases from V and 1 base from J, with 17 bases between. The germline V gene encodes CDR1 SGHRS and CDR2 YFSETQ. This CDR3 spans 15 amino acids. The CDR3 loop is CASFPGGGSNTEAFF. As DNA, the CDR3 is TGCGCCAGCTTTCCTGGAGGGGGTTCGAACACTGAAGCTTTCTTT.

The table lists this clonotype with a few counts. The chain has TRBV12-3 or TRBV12-4 and TRBJ1-2; a possible D gene is TRBD1 (6 bases). Trimming pared 5 bases from V and 5 bases from J, leaving 12 bases between. The CDR3 length is 13 residues. In DNA, the CDR3 is TGTGCCAGCAGTATCGGACAGCTTTATGGCTACACCTTC. Translated: CASSIGQLYGYTF.

This clonotype appeared many times. This chain links TRBV29-1 with TRBJ1-1, with D hard to call. Per the germline V gene, CDR1 is SQVTM and CDR2 is ANQGSEA. The V end was cut by 4 bases, the J end by 3 bases, with 15 bases between. The CDR3 spans 14 residues. CDR3 sequence reads: CSVVQPPGYTEAFF. The CDR3, as DNA: TGCAGCGTTGTCCAGCCACCGGGATACACTGAAGCTTTCTTT.

This clonotype was picked up many times. This sequence joins TRBV3-1 and TRBJ2-4; 7 nucleotides align to TRBD1. Germline lookup yields CDR1 LGHDT and CDR2 YNNKEL (reference sequence). The CDR3 is 15 residues long. Trimming removed 4 bases from V and 1 base from J; junction bases left unmatched: 4. The chain's CDR3 is CASSLQTGAKNIQYF. DNA of the CDR3: TGTGCCAGCAGCCTGCAGACAGGGGCCAAAAACATTCAGTACTTC.

Comments on this clonotype: A much larger clone lies a single base off, so this may be a read error. V usage is TRBV2 and J usage is TRBJ2-7; tentatively, D is TRBD1 (6 bases). Germline V CDR1 and CDR2: SNHLY, FYNNEI. The CDR3 sequence is 14 residues long. CDR3 sequence: CAGSEEQGPYEQYF. CDR3 DNA sequence: TGTGCCGGCAGTGAAGAACAGGGCCCTTACGAGCAGTACTTC.